This TCR beta chain was sequenced during a study of low-dose radiotherapy and immunotherapy resistance in tumors. On the study more broadly: On a schedule of every two weeks, intravenous cyclophosphamide at a dose of 200 mg/m2 was delivered one day before each radiation and immunotherapy administration.

Time point specified: after trial treatment. As to treatment: LDRT plus nivolumab, ipilimumab, low-dose cyclophosphamide and aspirin (RACIN trial). This clonotype was detected only a few times. Primers targeting TRAV and TRBV primed first-strand cDNA, covering alpha and beta chains. The PCR that amplified TCRs ran for 20 cycles, relying on a constant-region primer and a V-primer adapter. The mRNA that was isolated underwent amplification by in vitro transcription. TCRdb itself ran the reads through MiXCR, one entry per CDR3 protein. The repertoire consists of almost 45,000 distinct CDR3 sequences, with approximately 26% occurring once and the leading ten covering 10%. The CDR3 is 11 amino acids. V was trimmed by 0 bases and J by 11 bases, leaving 10 bases between them. Looked up from germline, CDR1 is SQVTM and CDR2 is ANQGSEA.

The material sequenced was PBMCs, taken after low-dose radiotherapy plus immunotherapy. The rearrangement uses TRBV29-1 and TRBJ1-1; D is uncertain. This clonotype was obtained from a male donor with prostate cancer. CDR3 sequence: CSVEDSSRAFF. For the CDR3, the DNA is TGCAGCGTTGAAGATTCGAGTAGGGCTTTCTTT.